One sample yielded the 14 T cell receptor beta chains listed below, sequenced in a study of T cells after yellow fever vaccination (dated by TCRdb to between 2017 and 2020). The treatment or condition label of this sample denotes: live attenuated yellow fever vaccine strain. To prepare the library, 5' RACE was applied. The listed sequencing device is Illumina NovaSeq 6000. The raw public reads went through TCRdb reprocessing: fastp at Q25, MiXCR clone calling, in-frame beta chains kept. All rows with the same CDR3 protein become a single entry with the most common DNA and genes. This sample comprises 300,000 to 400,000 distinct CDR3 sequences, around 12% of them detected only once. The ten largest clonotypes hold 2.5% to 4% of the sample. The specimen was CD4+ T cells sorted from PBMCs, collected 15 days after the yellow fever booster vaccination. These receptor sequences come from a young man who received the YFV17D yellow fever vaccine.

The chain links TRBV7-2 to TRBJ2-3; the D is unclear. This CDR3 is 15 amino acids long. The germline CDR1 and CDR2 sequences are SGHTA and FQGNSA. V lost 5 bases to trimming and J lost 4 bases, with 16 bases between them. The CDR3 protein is CASSPLVARSDTQYF. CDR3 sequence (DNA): TGTGCCAGCAGCCCCCTGGTGGCCCGGTCAGATACGCAGTATTTT.

CDR3 nucleotides: TGCAGTGCTAGACCAGCAGGGAAAGAGACCCAGTACTTC. Its translation is CSARPAGKETQYF. J is TRBJ2-5 and V is TRBV20-1; maybe TRBD1 (5 bases). This CDR3 contains 13 residues. V lost 2 bases, J lost 3 bases, and 10 bases lay in between. Germline V gene sequence: CDR1 DFQATT, CDR2 SNEGSKA (reference sequence).

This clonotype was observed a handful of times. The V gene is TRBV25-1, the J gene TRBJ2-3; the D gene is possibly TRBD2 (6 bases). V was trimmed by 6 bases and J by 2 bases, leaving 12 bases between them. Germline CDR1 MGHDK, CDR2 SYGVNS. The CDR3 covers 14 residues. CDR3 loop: CASRAAGSTDTQYF. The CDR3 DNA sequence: TGTGCCAGCAGAGCAGCGGGTTCCACAGATACGCAGTATTTT.

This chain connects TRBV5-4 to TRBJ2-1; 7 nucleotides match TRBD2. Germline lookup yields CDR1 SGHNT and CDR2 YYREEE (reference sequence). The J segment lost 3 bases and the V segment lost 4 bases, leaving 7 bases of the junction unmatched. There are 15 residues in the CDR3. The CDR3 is CASSHPSGDYNEQFF. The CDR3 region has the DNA TGTGCCAGCAGCCACCCAAGCGGGGACTACAATGAGCAGTTCTTC.

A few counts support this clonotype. The CDR3 bases are TGCAGCGTTGGGGACAACTCCTACGAGCAGTACTTC. As protein: CSVGDNSYEQYF. V usage is TRBV29-1 and J usage is TRBJ2-7, with a weak D call TRBD1 (6 bases). The V gene's germline CDR1 is SQVTM and CDR2 ANQGSEA. CDR3 length: 12 residues. V was trimmed by 4 bases and J by 0 bases, leaving 7 bases between them.

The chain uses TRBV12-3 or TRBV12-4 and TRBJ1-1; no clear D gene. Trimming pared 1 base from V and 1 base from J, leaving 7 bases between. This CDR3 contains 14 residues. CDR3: CASSLGIPNTEAFF. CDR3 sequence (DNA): TGTGCCAGCAGTTTAGGGATACCGAACACTGAAGCTTTCTTT.

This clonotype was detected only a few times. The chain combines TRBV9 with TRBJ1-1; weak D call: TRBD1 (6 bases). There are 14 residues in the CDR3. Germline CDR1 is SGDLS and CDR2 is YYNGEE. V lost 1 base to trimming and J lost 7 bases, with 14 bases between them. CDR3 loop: CASSVQGRANEAFF. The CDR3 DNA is TGTGCCAGCAGCGTACAGGGGAGAGCGAATGAAGCTTTCTTT.

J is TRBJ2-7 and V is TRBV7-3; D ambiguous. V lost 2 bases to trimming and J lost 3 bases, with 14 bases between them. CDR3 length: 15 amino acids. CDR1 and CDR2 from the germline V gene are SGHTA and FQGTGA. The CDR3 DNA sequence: TGTGCCAGCAGCTTATTCCGGGCAGCCAACTACGAGCAGTACGTC. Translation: CASSLFRAANYEQYV.

Here the CDR3 reads CASRGQGAISSETQYF. CDR3 coding DNA: TGCGCCAGCAGGGGACAGGGGGCCATAAGTTCAGAGACCCAGTACTTC. V gene TRBV5-1 combines with J gene TRBJ2-5, with TRBD1 matching over 12 bases. The CDR3 extends over 16 amino acids. From germline, CDR1 is SGHRS and CDR2 YFSETQ. Trimming at V came to 5 bases and at J to 4 bases, leaving 9 bases not matched to a gene.

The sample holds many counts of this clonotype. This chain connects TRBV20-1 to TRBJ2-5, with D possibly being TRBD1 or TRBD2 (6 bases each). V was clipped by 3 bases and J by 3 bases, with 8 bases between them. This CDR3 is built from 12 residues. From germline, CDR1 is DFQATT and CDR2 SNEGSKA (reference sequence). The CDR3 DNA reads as TGCAGTGCTAGGGGGGGCGAAGAGACCCAGTACTTC. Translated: CSARGGEETQYF.

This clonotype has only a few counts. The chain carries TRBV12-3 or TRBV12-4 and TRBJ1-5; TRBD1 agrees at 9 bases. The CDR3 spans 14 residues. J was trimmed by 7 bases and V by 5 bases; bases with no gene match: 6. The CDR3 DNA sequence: TGTGCCAGCAGTGGGGACAGGGATAGCCAGCCCCAGCATTTT. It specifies CASSGDRDSQPQHF.

CDR3 in DNA: TGTGCCAGCAGATCCACGGGAACCGGGAACACTGAAGCTTTCTTT. Its protein product is CASRSTGTGNTEAFF. The chain is built from TRBV6-5 and TRBJ1-1; no firm D call. V dropped 6 bases and J dropped 1 base, with 15 bases sitting between them. Germline V gives CDR1 MNHEY, CDR2 SVGAGI. The CDR3 consists of 15 residues.

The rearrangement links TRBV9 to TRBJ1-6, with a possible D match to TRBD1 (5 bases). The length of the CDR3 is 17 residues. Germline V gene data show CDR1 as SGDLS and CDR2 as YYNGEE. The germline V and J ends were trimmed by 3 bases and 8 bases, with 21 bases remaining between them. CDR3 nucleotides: TGTGCCAGCAGCGAGCCCCCGAGGGGTGAAAATCATTCACCCCTCCACTTT. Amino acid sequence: CASSEPPRGENHSPLHF.

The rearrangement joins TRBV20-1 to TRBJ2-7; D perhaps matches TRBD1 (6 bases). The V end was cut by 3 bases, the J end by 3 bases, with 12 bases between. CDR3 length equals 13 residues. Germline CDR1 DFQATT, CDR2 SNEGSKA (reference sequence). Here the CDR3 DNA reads TGCAGTGCTAGGAGACAGGCCGTCTACGAGCAGTACTTC. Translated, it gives CSARRQAVYEQYF.